The clone carrying this T cell receptor (beta chain) was found many times. The antigen remains undetermined. TCRdb reprocessed the RT-PCR reads with MiXCR, giving one entry per CDR3 protein. This repertoire shows about 500,000 distinct CDR3 sequences, over 10% found once; its top ten account for under 15%. This sample was taken from a study of response to subunit inactivated influenza vaccine. General observations from the study: Seasonal influenza vaccination, on each occasion, was suggested by the authors to recruit few new T cells.

The V end was cut by 11 bases, the J end by 5 bases, with 7 bases between. This CDR3 has 9 residues. This clonotype originated in a man between 45 and 60 years old who received an inactivated influenza vaccine. The gene calls are TRBV12-3 or TRBV12-4 and TRBJ2-7, with D uncertain. The sample was PBMCs from blood, taken 40 to 50 days after vaccination. This chain's CDR3 is CAHGHEQYF. In nucleotides, the CDR3 is TGTGCCCACGGTCACGAGCAGTACTTC.